This T cell receptor beta chain was documented in a study of blood T cell repertoires in COVID-19. On the study more broadly: T cells, B-cell-depleted T cells, or PBMCs supplied cDNA or gDNA.

How the authors handled the data: Estimation of nucleated cell counts was performed using reference gene primer amplification. Data came from immunoSEQ multiplex PCR; TCRdb stores just in-frame clones and leaves some out. V, J and clone size derive from that table, while D and trimming were established from the DNA sequence. The sample holds 230,000 or so clones, about 86% seen once. This CDR3 contains 15 residues. V dropped 5 bases and J dropped 4 bases, with 18 bases sitting between them. Germline CDR1 reads KGHSH; CDR2 reads LQKENI. The TCR was taken from a man aged 50 to 59 with active or convalescent COVID-19. Sequencing input: peripheral blood. The chain joins TRBV18 to TRBJ2-7; the D gene is possibly TRBD2 (6 bases). In DNA form, the CDR3 reads TGTGCCAGCTCAGGTGCGGGCGAGCGGGTGTACGAGCAGTACTTC. Amino acid sequence: CASSGAGERVYEQYF.